This TCR beta chain comes out of a study of response to subunit inactivated influenza vaccine. Using its own MiXCR run on the RT-PCR reads, TCRdb lists one record per CDR3 protein. The sample lists 550,000 to 800,000 distinct CDR3 sequences; more than 15% were seen once. Study-level findings and limits: The authors proposed limited new T cell recruitment per seasonal influenza vaccination.

The germline V and J ends were trimmed by 0 bases and 12 bases, with 9 bases remaining between them. The CDR3 runs to 12 residues. CDR1 is DFQATT and CDR2 is SNEGSKA in the germline V gene (reference sequence). As for this clonotype: The target antigen is unknown.

Sequencing used PBMCs from blood, obtained roughly 12 days after vaccination. The receptor's source is a man aged 45-65 years who received an inactivated influenza vaccine. V usage is TRBV20-1 and J usage is TRBJ1-6, with D unresolved. Written as DNA, the CDR3 is TGCAGTGCTAGAGATCTCCGGGGACCCCTCCACTTT. Translating gives CSARDLRGPLHF.